Listed below are T cell receptor beta chains from one sample, sequenced in a study of cytomegalovirus exposure and HLA in healthy donors. Only in-frame clones appear in the TCRdb table, and some are missing; sequencing was by immunoSEQ multiplex PCR. The sample comprises 75,000 to 100,000 clones, roughly 79% of which are singletons, and over 0.5% rests with the top ten. Sequencing was performed on PBMCs. All receptors derive from a man under 40 in good health and CMV-seronegative. CDR3s include the opening cysteine and the closing phenylalanine or tryptophan. A D gene is named only where the DNA matches it firmly. A row's size may be missing; if present it is once, few, many or a size class.

abundance,j_gene,v_gene,len,d_gene,CDR3nt,CDR3aa
once,TRBJ2-7,TRBV9,16,.,TGTGCCAGCAGCGCTCGATCGGACGGGAGCTCCTACGAGCAGTACTTC,CASSARSDGSSYEQYF
.,TRBJ2-1,TRBV7-9,12,.,TGTGCCAGCAGCTCCCAATACAATGAGCAGTTCTTC,CASSSQYNEQFF
few,TRBJ2-1,TRBV10-2,13,TRBD1,TGCGCCAGCAGTCGGACAGGGGGCAATGAGCAGTTCTTC,CASSRTGGNEQFF
.,TRBJ1-5,TRBV6-4,18,TRBD1,TGTGCCAGCACCAACCCGGAGGCACAGGGGATCTGCAATCAGCCCCAGCATTTT,CASTNPEAQGICNQPQHF
.,TRBJ2-2,TRBV27,16,.,TGTGCCAGCAGTTTATCCCGGGCAGGGGAGGGCGGGGAGCTGTTTTTT,CASSLSRAGEGGELFF
few,TRBJ2-1,TRBV7-9,15,TRBD2,TGTGCCAGCAGCTTGGGACTAGCGGTAACCGGGGAGCAGTTCTTC,CASSLGLAVTGEQFF
.,TRBJ1-5,TRBV25-1,14,.,TGTGCCAGCAGTGAAGGTGGAGGGCATCAGCCCCAGCATTTT,CASSEGGGHQPQHF
.,TRBJ2-1,TRBV7-9,15,TRBD1,TGTGCCAGCAGCTCTCGGGACAGGGGGCTGAATGAGCAGTTCTTC,CASSSRDRGLNEQFF
.,TRBJ2-2,TRBV27,15,TRBD1,TGTGCCAGCAGCTTCGACAGGGGGAACACCGGGGAGCTGTTTTTT,CASSFDRGNTGELFF
once,TRBJ1-1,TRBV4-2,16,TRBD1,TGTGCCAGCAGCCAAGGGGGACAGGCCCCGAACACTGAAGCTTTCTTT,CASSQGGQAPNTEAFF
few,TRBJ1-1,TRBV9,13,.,TGTGCCAGCAGCGTAGACAGGATGACTGAAGCTTTCTTT,CASSVDRMTEAFF
.,TRBJ2-2,TRBV28,17,TRBD1,TGTGCCAGCAGAAGACTGACAGGGTTTGCGAACACCGGGGAGCTGTTTTTT,CASRRLTGFANTGELFF
few,TRBJ1-5,TRBV10-3,15,.,TGTGCCACCAAGGGGCAGGGGTCTAACAATCAGCCCCAGCATTTT,CATKGQGSNNQPQHF
.,TRBJ1-2,TRBV7-9,15,.,TGTGCCAGCAGCTTAGATTTGGGCAGTAACTATGGCTACACCTTC,CASSLDLGSNYGYTF
.,TRBJ1-1,TRBV19,13,.,TGTGCCAGTAGTCCCCGGCGGGGTACTGAAGCTTTCTTT,CASSPRRGTEAFF
.,TRBJ2-1,TRBV5-6,16,TRBD1,TGTGCCAGCAGCTTGGATAAGGGGGCTATCTACAATGAGCAGTTCTTC,CASSLDKGAIYNEQFF
once,TRBJ1-1,TRBV7-2,14,TRBD1,TGTGCCAGCAGCTTACGACAGGGTGCCACTGAAGCTTTCTTT,CASSLRQGATEAFF
.,TRBJ2-5,TRBV10-3,16,TRBD1,TGTGCCATCAGTGATTTGGCAGGGGGTCGGTTTGAGACCCAGTACTTC,CAISDLAGGRFETQYF
.,TRBJ1-2,TRBV18,16,TRBD1,TGTGCCAGCTCACAACTGGGACAGCCCAAGAGTGATGGCTACACCTTC,CASSQLGQPKSDGYTF
.,TRBJ2-2,TRBV5-1,15,TRBD1,TGCGCCAGCAGCTCACAGGACAGGGTAGTCGGGGAGCTGTTTTTT,CASSSQDRVVGELFF
.,TRBJ2-3,TRBV19,14,.,TGTGCCAGTAACAGTCGACAGAAAACAGATACGCAGTATTTT,CASNSRQKTDTQYF
.,TRBJ2-7,TRBV18,14,.,TGTGCCAGCTCACCCCGAACAGGATCCTACGAGCAGTACTTC,CASSPRTGSYEQYF
.,TRBJ2-1,TRBV7-3,14,.,TGTGCCAGCAGCACCGAACACAGGGTAGGTGAGCAGTTCTTC,CASSTEHRVGEQFF
.,TRBJ2-4,TRBV2,14,TRBD1,TGTGCCAGCAGGCCGGGACAGGGGCAAAACATTCAGTACTTC,CASRPGQGQNIQYF
.,TRBJ1-3,TRBV4-2,21,.,TGTGCCAGCAGCCAATCTAGGCGGACACGGACACACCACCCTGCGGGAAACACCATATATTTT,CASSQSRRTRTHHPAGNTIYF
.,TRBJ1-2,TRBV7-9,15,TRBD1,TGTGCCAGCAGCCTCGACAGGGGGCAAATCTATGGCTACACCTTC,CASSLDRGQIYGYTF
.,TRBJ2-1,TRBV7-9,17,.,TGTGCCAGCAGCCTACGCCCGCTAGCGCCTTCCTACAATGAGCAGTTCTTC,CASSLRPLAPSYNEQFF
.,TRBJ2-7,TRBV29-1,15,TRBD2,TGCAGCGTTGAAGCAGCCCTAGCGGGGGTGTACGAGCAGTACTTC,CSVEAALAGVYEQYF
.,TRBJ1-1,TRBV5-1,14,.,TGTGCCAGCAGCCCAGGTTGGGCTGGCACTGAAGCTTTCTTT,CASSPGWAGTEAFF